This T cell receptor (beta chain) was sequenced during a study of blood T cell repertoires in COVID-19. Turning to the study itself: Both acute and convalescent COVID-19 samples were obtained from the United States, Italy and Spain.

The protocol was immunoSEQ multiplex PCR, while the TCRdb copy is restricted to in-frame clones and leaves out a portion. The sample shows 130,000 to 150,000 clones, roughly 79% of them seen only once. Germline V gene sequence: CDR1 LGHDT, CDR2 YNNKEL (reference sequence). After removal of 2 bases from V and 4 bases from J, the junction contained 5 bases not matched to a gene. The CDR3 runs 15 residues. The source of this sequence is a man aged 45 to 65 with active or convalescent COVID-19. The specimen sequenced was peripheral blood. The rearrangement joins TRBV3-1 (or the pseudogene TRBV3-2) to TRBJ1-1; TRBD1 aligns across 9 bases. The CDR3 here is CASSQRGTGFTEAFF. CDR3 DNA: TGTGCCAGCAGCCAAAGAGGGACAGGGTTCACTGAAGCTTTCTTT.